This T cell receptor (beta chain) is from a study of radiation and T cells in renal cell carcinoma. Study details: Nephrectomy followed 15 Gy stereotactic body radiation by 4 weeks.

Time point indicated: blood 2 weeks post-SBRT. Regarding treatment: 15 Gy SBRT to primary tumor, nephrectomy 4 weeks later. Radiation-treated patients gave blood at baseline, week 2 and week 4. Study results and caveats: Pretreatment tumor biopsies were lacking, so baseline clonotypes are unknown. Top tumor clonotypes rose in blood 2 weeks post-radiation, then contracted.

A note on this clone: The antigen is not known.

The table came from immunoSEQ multiplex PCR; TCRdb's copy has only in-frame clones and leaves some out. This sample has roughly 150,000 clones, with approximately 90% found just once. The source of this sequence is a woman between 45 and 65 years old with renal cell carcinoma. This sample comprised blood, obtained from a patient whose treatment included radiotherapy and nephrectomy.

This CDR3 reads CASSQDLVDEQFF. CDR3 DNA sequence: TGTGCCAGCAGCCAAGATCTCGTGGATGAGCAGTTCTTC. The chain joins TRBV14 to TRBJ2-1; D gene ambiguous. In germline, CDR1 is SGHDN, CDR2 FVKESK. The length of the CDR3 is 13 residues. V was clipped by 0 bases and J by 8 bases, with 8 bases between them. The full variable domain, its missing parts supplied by reference TRBV14 and TRBJ2-1, is EAGVTQFPSHSVIEKGQTVTLRCDPISGHDNLYWYRRVMGKEIKFLLHFVKESKQDESGMPNNRFLAERTGGTYSTLKVQPAELEDSGVYFCASSQDLVDEQFFGPGTRLTVL.